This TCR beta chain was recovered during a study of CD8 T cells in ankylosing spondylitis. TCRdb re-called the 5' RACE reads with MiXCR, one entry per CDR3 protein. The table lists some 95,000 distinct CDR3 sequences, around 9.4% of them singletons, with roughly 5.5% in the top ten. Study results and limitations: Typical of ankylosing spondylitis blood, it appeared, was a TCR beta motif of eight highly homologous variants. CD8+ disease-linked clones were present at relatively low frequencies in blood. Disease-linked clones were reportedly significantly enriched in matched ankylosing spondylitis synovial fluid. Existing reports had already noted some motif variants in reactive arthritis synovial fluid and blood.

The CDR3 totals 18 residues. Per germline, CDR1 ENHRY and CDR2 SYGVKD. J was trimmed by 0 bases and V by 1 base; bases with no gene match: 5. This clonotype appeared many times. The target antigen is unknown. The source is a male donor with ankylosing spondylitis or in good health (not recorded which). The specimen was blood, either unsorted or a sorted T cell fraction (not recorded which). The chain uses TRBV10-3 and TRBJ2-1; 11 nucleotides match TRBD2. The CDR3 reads CAISELSGTSGSYNEQFF. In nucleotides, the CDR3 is TGTGCCATCAGTGAGTTATCCGGGACTAGCGGCTCCTACAATGAGCAGTTCTTC.